The next 12 T cell receptor beta chains were all read from a single sample in a study of control samples from healthy donors and cancer patients. The repertoire was sequenced with immunoSEQ multiplex PCR; TCRdb's copy has only in-frame clones and lacks some. The sample lists some 100,000 clones, about 79% seen once, with about 10% in the top ten. The sequenced material came from blood. These receptors originate from a woman aged 30 to 39 in good health.

V is TRBV7-2 and J is TRBJ2-7; 8 bases map to TRBD2. CDR3 length equals 13 residues. The junction had 5 bases not matched to a gene; V was cut back by 4 bases and J by 6 bases. Germline V lookup: CDR1 SGHTA, CDR2 FQGNSA. For the CDR3, the DNA is TGTGCCAGCAGCTACTTGGCGGGAGGCGAGCAGTACTTC. Protein sequence: CASSYLAGGEQYF.

The rearrangement joins TRBV5-4 to TRBJ2-2, with D perhaps TRBD2 (6 bases). Germline CDR1 SGHNT, CDR2 YYREEE (reference sequence). V was pared by 2 bases and J by 1 base, with 9 bases between. This CDR3 has 15 amino acids. This chain's CDR3 is CASSLAGLNTGELFF. The CDR3 region has the DNA TGTGCCAGCAGCTTAGCGGGTTTGAACACCGGGGAGCTGTTTTTT.

The rearrangement links TRBV7-2 to TRBJ2-7; unclear D gene. Germline loops: CDR1 SGHTA, CDR2 FQGNSA. V lost 1 base and J 5 bases, leaving 9 bases between the germline ends. The CDR3 runs to 13 residues. The chain's CDR3 is CASSLVTNNEQYF. DNA for the CDR3: TGTGCCAGCAGCTTAGTGACAAATAACGAGCAGTACTTC.

This CDR3 reads CASSAYGTGSEQYF. CDR3 coding DNA: TGTGCCAGCAGCGCCTACGGGACAGGGTCCGAGCAGTACTTC. V and J are TRBV9 and TRBJ2-7, with 9 bases identical to TRBD1. This CDR3 comprises 14 residues. V was clipped by 3 bases and J by 6 bases; unmatched bases: 7. Germline lookup yields CDR1 SGDLS and CDR2 YYNGEE.

The chain joins TRBV10-3 to TRBJ2-3; D might be TRBD1 (6 bases). V lost 7 bases, J lost 11 bases, and 19 bases lay in between. In germline, CDR1 is ENHRY, CDR2 SYGVKD. The CDR3 covers 13 residues. The CDR3 protein is CAINWLQGSVQYF. DNA of the CDR3: TGTGCCATCAATTGGCTTCAGGGGAGTGTGCAGTATTTT.

This clone was counted between two and nine times. This chain connects TRBV11-2 to TRBJ2-7, with 8 bases aligning to TRBD1. CDR1 and CDR2 (germline): SGHAT, FQNNGV. The V gene end was trimmed by 5 bases and the J gene end by 3 bases; junction bases not matched to a gene: 6. This CDR3 spans 14 amino acids. CDR3: CASSRQGRFYEQYF. As DNA, the CDR3 is TGTGCCAGCAGCCGACAGGGGAGATTCTACGAGCAGTACTTC.

CDR3 in DNA: TGTGCCAGCAGCCGGGGGGCGGTACCACTAGCCAAAAACATTCAGTACTTC. It translates to CASSRGAVPLAKNIQYF. This chain connects TRBV5-4 to TRBJ2-4; D may be TRBD2 (7 bases). Germline V gene lookup returns CDR1 SGHNT and CDR2 YYREEE (reference sequence). The length of the CDR3 is 17 residues. Trimming pared 4 bases from V and 0 bases from J, leaving 17 bases between.

This chain joins TRBV25-1 and TRBJ2-5, with D unclear. Germline CDR1 is MGHDK and CDR2 is SYGVNS. The CDR3 sequence is 13 residues long. The germline V and J ends were trimmed by 3 bases and 2 bases, with 7 bases remaining between them. The CDR3 here is CASSDPNQETQYF. The CDR3 DNA reads as TGTGCCAGCAGTGACCCCAATCAAGAGACCCAGTACTTC.

The chain uses TRBV14 and TRBJ1-1, with 11 bases aligning to TRBD1. The junction had 8 bases not matched to a gene; V was cut back by 3 bases and J by 2 bases. Germline CDR1 SGHDN, CDR2 FVKESK. CDR3 length: 17 residues. The CDR3 bases are TGTGCCAGCAGCCAGAGGACAGGGGGCTGGGGAAACACTGAAGCTTTCTTT. Its translation: CASSQRTGGWGNTEAFF.

Concerning this clone: This sample includes further DNA sequences coding for the same CDR3. The chain combines TRBV7-2 with TRBJ2-2, with D unclear. V was clipped by 0 bases and J by 1 base, with 3 bases between them. CDR3 length: 14 residues. Per germline, CDR1 SGHTA and CDR2 FQGNSA. The CDR3 DNA sequence: TGTGCCAGCAGCTTAGCTCTGAACACCGGGGAGCTGTTTTTT. It encodes CASSLALNTGELFF.

The chain links TRBV4-3 to TRBJ2-6; 7 positions match TRBD2. Looked up from germline, CDR1 is LGHNA and CDR2 is YSLEER. This CDR3 spans 17 amino acids. V dropped 4 bases and J dropped 3; count of bases not matched to a gene: 9. The CDR3 nucleotides read TGCGCCAGCAGCCTCATGGGGGGGGTAAGTGGGGCCAACGTCCTGACTTTC. Translation: CASSLMGGVSGANVLTF.

The gene calls are TRBV6-1 and TRBJ2-1; 7 bases map to TRBD1. CDR1 MNHNS and CDR2 SASEGT come from the germline V gene. The CDR3 is 13 amino acids. Unmatched junction bases numbered 6, after V lost 0 bases and J lost 13 bases. The CDR3 sequence: CASSEARTGPQFF. DNA for the CDR3: TGTGCCAGCAGTGAAGCCCGGACAGGCCCACAGTTCTTC.